A selection of T cell receptor beta chains follows, all from one sample in a study of blood T cell repertoires in COVID-19. TCRdb's copy holds only in-frame clones and misses some; the assay was immunoSEQ multiplex PCR. The top ten clones hold approximately 2.9% of a sample with approximately 96,000 clones, approximately 91% of them seen once. Sequenced input: peripheral blood. These receptors were collected from a woman older than 75 with acute or convalescent COVID-19. Both conserved end residues are part of each CDR3. The order of the fields is CDR3 protein, CDR3 DNA, clone size, D gene, CDR3 length, J gene, V gene. A D gene is named only where the DNA matches it firmly. Where a row states a size, it is once, few, many or the class of an expanded clone; other rows omit it.

CSAGTSGSSYNEQFF,TGCAGCGCCGGGACTAGCGGAAGCTCCTACAATGAGCAGTTCTTC,.,TRBD2,15,TRBJ2-1,TRBV29-1
CASSLGGTSSPLHF,TGTGCCAGCAGCCTAGGAGGGACCAGTTCACCCCTCCACTTT,.,.,14,TRBJ1-6,TRBV6-5
CASSGGSSSYEQYF,TGTGCCAGCTCAGGGGGCTCCTCCTCCTACGAGCAGTACTTC,.,.,14,TRBJ2-7,TRBV18
CASSTGPGNTIYF,TGTGCCAGCAGCACAGGGCCTGGAAACACCATATATTTT,.,.,13,TRBJ1-3,TRBV6-5
CSVTGTSYEQYF,TGCAGCGTTACCGGGACATCCTACGAGCAGTACTTC,.,.,12,TRBJ2-7,TRBV29-1
CASSESAANEKLFF,TGTGCCAGCAGTGAGAGCGCCGCTAATGAAAAACTGTTTTTT,.,.,14,TRBJ1-4,TRBV2
CASSRLQGQEFGYTF,TGCGCCAGCAGTCGATTACAGGGGCAAGAATTCGGCTACACCTTC,once,TRBD1,15,TRBJ1-2,TRBV5-1
CASSFGGREETQYF,TGTGCCAGCAGCTTTGGCGGGAGAGAGGAGACCCAGTACTTC,.,TRBD2,14,TRBJ2-5,TRBV7-8
CASRLQGATNEKLFF,TGTGCCAGCCGACTACAGGGGGCGACTAATGAAAAACTGTTTTTT,.,TRBD1,15,TRBJ1-4,TRBV5-4
CATSRGDRFFDFYSNQPQHF,TGTGCCACCAGCAGAGGAGACAGGTTTTTTGACTTCTATAGCAATCAGCCCCAGCATTTT,.,.,20,TRBJ1-5,TRBV15
CASSLLGLEVSTDTQYF,TGCGCCAGCAGCTTGTTGGGACTAGAAGTTTCCACAGATACGCAGTATTTT,.,TRBD2,17,TRBJ2-3,TRBV5-1
CASSGQGAGEAFF,TGTGCCAGCAGCGGACAGGGGGCTGGAGAAGCTTTCTTT,.,TRBD1,13,TRBJ1-1,TRBV7-2
CASSPLGGQGNSPLHF,TGTGCCAGCAGTCCCCTCGGGGGACAGGGGAATTCACCCCTCCACTTT,.,TRBD1,16,TRBJ1-6,TRBV28
CASSLPRMNTEAFF,TGTGCCAGCAGCTTGCCGAGAATGAACACTGAAGCTTTCTTT,.,.,14,TRBJ1-1,TRBV5-4
CASSLAPLAGPYNEQFF,TGTGCCAGCAGCTTAGCTCCACTAGCGGGACCCTACAATGAGCAGTTCTTC,.,TRBD2,17,TRBJ2-1,TRBV11-2
CASSPDRGKNNEQFF,TGTGCCAGCAGCCCGGACAGGGGGAAAAACAATGAGCAGTTCTTC,.,TRBD1,15,TRBJ2-1,TRBV11-3
CASTTTGGFSEAFF,TGCGCCAGCACGACCACAGGGGGCTTCTCTGAAGCTTTCTTT,.,TRBD1,14,TRBJ1-1,TRBV5-1
CASIQVSTEAFF,TGTGCCAGTATCCAGGTGAGCACTGAAGCTTTCTTT,.,.,12,TRBJ1-1,TRBV2
CASSWDRAGQPQHF,TGTGCCAGCAGTTGGGACAGGGCGGGTCAGCCCCAGCATTTT,.,TRBD1,14,TRBJ1-5,TRBV6-2/TRBV6-3
CASGYTGGTEAFF,TGTGCCAGCGGGTATACAGGGGGAACTGAAGCTTTCTTT,few,TRBD1,13,TRBJ1-1,TRBV2
CASSPLQGAETEAFF,TGTGCCAGCAGCCCCCTTCAGGGGGCGGAGACTGAAGCTTTCTTT,.,TRBD1,15,TRBJ1-1,TRBV5-4
CASSGYRDSPLHF,TGTGCCAGCAGTGGATACAGGGATTCACCCCTCCACTTT,.,.,13,TRBJ1-6,TRBV12-3/TRBV12-4
CASSPQGPDYGYTF,TGTGCCAGCAGTCCACAGGGGCCTGACTATGGCTACACCTTC,.,TRBD1,14,TRBJ1-2,TRBV6-5
CASSPLPAGQPGQGVMNTEAFF,TGTGCCAGCTCACCACTCCCGGCCGGACAACCGGGACAGGGGGTAATGAACACTGAAGCTTTCTTT,.,TRBD1,22,TRBJ1-1,TRBV18
CASGLVESGVGEQFF,TGTGCTAGTGGTTTGGTAGAATCGGGGGTAGGTGAGCAGTTCTTC,.,.,15,TRBJ2-1,TRBV12-5
CASSLNGVPNSPLHF,TGTGCCAGCAGCTTAAACGGGGTGCCGAATTCACCCCTCCACTTT,.,.,15,TRBJ1-6,TRBV7-9
CASSPKGAPYEQYF,TGTGCCAGCAGCCCAAAAGGAGCACCCTACGAGCAGTACTTC,few,.,14,TRBJ2-7,TRBV7-9
CASSPGANTEAFF,TGTGCCAGCAGCCCAGGGGCAAACACTGAAGCTTTCTTT,.,.,13,TRBJ1-1,TRBV11-2
CASSSTGGAYTEAFF,TGTGCCAGCAGCTCTACAGGGGGCGCTTACACTGAAGCTTTCTTT,few,TRBD1,15,TRBJ1-1,TRBV5-4
CASRISQGEQYF,TGTGCCAGCAGGATCAGTCAGGGCGAGCAGTACTTC,.,.,12,TRBJ2-7,TRBV7-8
CASTRQENEKLFF,TGTGCCAGTACGAGACAGGAAAATGAAAAACTGTTTTTT,.,.,13,TRBJ1-4,TRBV19
CASSEVQGYGYTF,TGTGCCAGCTCCGAAGTTCAGGGCTATGGCTACACCTTC,.,.,13,TRBJ1-2,TRBV18
CASKGGGFYEQYF,TGTGCCAGCAAAGGCGGGGGATTTTACGAGCAGTACTTC,once,TRBD2,13,TRBJ2-7,TRBV25-1
CASSQEGTGDEKLFF,TGCGCCAGCAGCCAAGAAGGGACAGGGGATGAAAAACTGTTTTTT,.,TRBD1,15,TRBJ1-4,TRBV4-1
CASRTPRGSRNEQFF,TGTGCCAGCAGAACGCCCCGGGGGAGTAGGAATGAGCAGTTCTTC,.,.,15,TRBJ2-1,TRBV11-2
CAWSEGANSNQPQHF,TGTGCCTGGAGTGAGGGGGCCAATAGCAATCAGCCCCAGCATTTT,.,TRBD1,15,TRBJ1-5,TRBV30
CASSLTAGGGEQYF,TGTGCCAGCAGTTTGACGGCAGGGGGCGGAGAGCAGTACTTC,.,TRBD1,14,TRBJ2-7,TRBV28